The clone carrying this T cell receptor beta chain was seen only a few times. The antigen is unknown. Germline CDR1 MNHEY, CDR2 SVGAGI. Trimming shortened V by 0 bases and J by 3 bases, and 8 bases separated the two germline ends. This CDR3 has 14 residues. This specimen comes from a study of blood T cells in healthy people across ages. Study findings and constraints: Relative to aged donors, long-lived donors carried more naive CD4+ cells and displayed higher diversity.

The second PCR ran roughly 6 to 11 cycles with a sample-barcoded 5' primer and J-beta primers. One entry per CDR3 protein results from TCRdb running MiXCR on the 5' RACE reads. The data hold 1.8 million or so distinct CDR3 sequences, with about two fifths observed a single time. This clonotype originated in a human donor in good health. The sample taken for sequencing was blood. The V and J genes are TRBV6-5 and TRBJ1-2; TRBD1 might be the D (6 bases). The CDR3 DNA reads TGTGCCAGCAGTTACTCCCAGGGGTACTATGGCTACACCTTC. Its protein product is CASSYSQGYYGYTF.